These 10 T cell receptor beta chains were all obtained from the same sample, sequenced in a study of blood T cell repertoires in COVID-19. Repertoires were generated with immunoSEQ multiplex PCR, while TCRdb's copy carries only in-frame clones and drops some. The sample includes more than 90,000 clones, approximately 80% of them seen just once. Source material: peripheral blood. Source of these receptors: a woman between 65 and 79 years old with acute or convalescent COVID-19.

The chain employs TRBV18 and TRBJ2-1, with 11 positions matching TRBD1. V was pared by 6 bases and J by 5 bases, with 3 bases of the junction left unmatched. There are 14 residues in the CDR3. From germline, CDR1 is KGHSH and CDR2 LQKENI. CDR3 sequence reads: CASSRDRGDNEQFF. The CDR3 coding sequence is TGTGCCAGCTCTCGGGACAGGGGGGACAATGAGCAGTTCTTC.

This chain connects TRBV6-1 to TRBJ1-2; the D gene is possibly TRBD1 (5 bases). CDR1 and CDR2 from the germline V gene are MNHNS and SASEGT. Trimming removed 2 bases from V and 8 bases from J, with 18 bases in between. CDR3 length: 15 amino acids. The chain's CDR3 is CASSESGRQGRGYTF. CDR3 sequence (DNA): TGTGCCAGCAGTGAAAGTGGGCGGCAGGGAAGAGGCTACACCTTC.

The chain carries TRBV7-9 and TRBJ2-7; D is ambiguous. Trimming shortened V by 1 base and J by 3 bases, and 7 bases separated the two germline ends. The CDR3 sequence is 13 residues long. CDR1 and CDR2 from the germline V gene are SEHNR and FQNEAQ (reference sequence). CDR3 protein: CASSLDSLYEQYF. CDR3 nucleotides: TGTGCCAGCAGCTTAGACTCCCTCTACGAGCAGTACTTC.

The V and J genes are TRBV6-5 and TRBJ2-5, with unresolved D. Trimming removed 7 bases at V and 0 bases at J, with 9 bases between. Germline CDR1 reads MNHEY; CDR2 reads SVGAGI. This CDR3 is 13 amino acids long. In DNA, the CDR3 is TGTGCCAGCAACAGTCCGTACCAAGAGACCCAGTACTTC. Protein sequence: CASNSPYQETQYF.

The chain joins TRBV10-3 to TRBJ2-7, with D unclear. V was trimmed by 4 bases and J by 3 bases, leaving 7 bases between them. Per germline, CDR1 ENHRY and CDR2 SYGVKD. The CDR3 consists of 12 residues. CDR3 DNA sequence: TGTGCCATCAGTGGTACGGTCTACGAGCAGTACTTC. Translated, it gives CAISGTVYEQYF.

The V call is TRBV7-8, the J call TRBJ2-7; TRBD2 matches at 15 bases. The germline V gene encodes CDR1 SGHVS and CDR2 FQNEAQ. V shed 1 base and J 6 bases; nucleotides not matched to a gene: 4. This CDR3 contains 16 residues. CDR3 DNA sequence: TGTGCCAGCAGCTTAGGGACTAGCGGGAGGGCCACCGAGCAGTACTTC. It specifies CASSLGTSGRATEQYF.

The chain carries TRBV18 and TRBJ1-1; 12 bases match TRBD1. The CDR3 spans 15 residues. The germline CDR1 and CDR2 sequences are KGHSH and LQKENI. The J segment lost 11 bases and the V segment lost 2 bases, leaving 9 bases of the junction unmatched. The CDR3 is CASSPAGTGGGGAFF. CDR3 DNA sequence: TGTGCCAGCTCACCAGCCGGGACAGGGGGCGGAGGGGCTTTCTTT.

The V and J genes are TRBV18 and TRBJ1-5; 11 nucleotides match TRBD1. The CDR3 runs 16 residues. Germline V gene sequence: CDR1 KGHSH, CDR2 LQKENI. Trimming removed 2 bases from V and 6 bases from J; junction bases left unmatched: 6. The CDR3 here is CASSPTGTGGSQPQHF. The DNA of the CDR3 is TGTGCCAGCTCACCAACCGGGACAGGGGGTTCTCAGCCCCAGCATTTT.

V is TRBV21-1 and J is TRBJ1-2; TRBD1, the table's D call, was not compared with the DNA. TRBV21-1 is designated a pseudogene. This CDR3 has 18 residues. The CDR3, as DNA: TGTGCCAGCAGCAAAGCTAGTGACCCGACAGGGGGCGACTATGGCTACACCTTC. This gives the protein CASSKASDPTGGDYGYTF.

As regards this clone: The same CDR3 also results from other DNA sequences found in this sample. The CDR3 is CASSLGGNSPLHF. DNA for the CDR3: TGTGCCAGCAGCTTAGGAGGAAATTCACCCCTCCACTTT. The chain couples TRBV7-8 to TRBJ1-6, with D unclear. Germline V lookup: CDR1 SGHVS, CDR2 FQNEAQ. V lost 1 base, J lost 7 bases, and 5 bases lay in between. The CDR3 has 13 amino acids.